This T cell receptor beta chain was found in a study of T cell repertoires in cytomegalovirus infection. Study in general: Evidence of both CMV infection and a matching HLA type came from public TCR beta signatures. Findings and caveats of the study: CMV-specific TCR beta clonotypes restricted by HLA-C were the ones dominating the ex vivo response. Of the TCR beta families, the public ones yielded a cumulative frequency that identified carriers of CMV plus the relevant HLA.

Many counts were recorded for this clonotype. Antigen unknown. TCRdb re-derived calls from the reads in MiXCR, one entry per CDR3 protein. The table has around 270,000 distinct CDR3 sequences, over 8% seen once. The length of the CDR3 is 14 residues. Germline V gives CDR1 SGHTA, CDR2 FQGNSA. V was cut by 5 bases and J by 6 bases, with 14 bases left in between. The rearrangement uses TRBV7-2 and TRBJ1-5; weak D call: TRBD1 (6 bases). Sequencing was performed on PBMCs. This clonotype was obtained from a human donor in good health (CMV status not recorded). Some clones in this sample may be carry-over from other donors' samples. The CDR3 DNA sequence: TGTGCCAGCAGCACAACAGGGTTAGGTCAGCCCCAGCATTTT. This codes for CASSTTGLGQPQHF.